These 28 T cell receptor beta chains share one sample of origin, sequenced in a study of T cell responses to AZD1222 COVID-19 vaccine. TCRdb's copy holds only in-frame clones and misses some; the assay was immunoSEQ multiplex PCR. The repertoire holds about 150,000 clones, 88% seen once, with 5.5% to 7% in the top ten. Material: peripheral blood, obtained after recovery from COVID-19. Receptors were obtained from an adult who had recovered from COVID-19.

The chain combines TRBV6-5 with TRBJ2-2; 8 bases line up with TRBD2. The V gene's germline CDR1 is MNHEY and CDR2 SVGAGI. Trimming removed 6 bases from V and 2 bases from J; junction bases left unmatched: 5. CDR3 length: 15 residues. CDR3 residues: CASSGLAINTGELFF. CDR3 nucleotides: TGTGCCAGCAGCGGACTAGCTATAAACACCGGGGAGCTGTTTTTT.

CDR3 bases: TGTGCCAGCAGTTCCAGGGAGGATTCACCCCTCCACTTT. Its protein is CASSSREDSPLHF. The chain recombines TRBV27 with TRBJ1-6; TRBD1 is a possible D gene (5 bases). The CDR3 sequence is 13 residues long. Germline V gives CDR1 MNHEY, CDR2 SMNVEV (reference sequence). The ends were cut back, 4 bases at V and 8 bases at J, with 9 bases in the middle.

This chain links TRBV7-3 with TRBJ2-7, with D unresolved. There are 15 residues in the CDR3. Germline V lookup: CDR1 SGHTA, CDR2 FQGTGA. Between the trimmed V and J ends, which lost 2 bases and 2 bases, there was a span of 13 bases. The CDR3 nucleotides are TGTGCCAGCAGCTTATCCCCAACAGAAACCTACGAGCAGTACTTC. It translates to CASSLSPTETYEQYF.

This clone was counted a single time. The chain is built from TRBV10-3 and TRBJ2-7, with a possible D match to TRBD2 (6 bases). This CDR3 is 16 amino acids long. Germline CDR1 and CDR2: ENHRY and SYGVKD. Trimming removed 6 bases from V and 2 bases from J, with 20 bases in between. Written as DNA, the CDR3 is TGTGCCATCAGGGGGGGATGGAGGGCTACCGCCTACGAGCAGTACTTC. The encoded protein is CAIRGGWRATAYEQYF.

This clone showed up just once. The J gene is TRBJ2-3, the V gene TRBV5-1; D call uncertain. Trimming shortened V by 0 bases and J by 1 base, and 9 bases separated the two germline ends. Germline V CDR1 and CDR2: SGHRS, YFSETQ. The CDR3 contains 15 residues. Here the CDR3 DNA reads TGCGCCAGCAGCTTGGAACGCGCCGGCACAGATACGCAGTATTTT. Its protein product is CASSLERAGTDTQYF.

CDR3 protein: CASRDSQYQPQHF. CDR3 bases: TGTGCCAGCAGAGATAGTCAATATCAGCCCCAGCATTTT. This chain connects TRBV2 to TRBJ1-5; the D is unclear. This CDR3 spans 13 amino acids. Germline V CDR1 and CDR2: SNHLY, FYNNEI. V was shortened by 6 bases and J by 5 bases, with 11 bases between the two germline ends.

The chain carries TRBV4-2 and TRBJ2-5; 8 nucleotides line up with TRBD2. CDR1 and CDR2 (germline): LGHNA, YNFKEQ. This CDR3 has 17 residues. V was pared by 3 bases and J by 1 base, with 10 bases of the junction left unmatched. The CDR3 DNA sequence: TGTGCCAGCAGCCAGACAAGGGGGGGGACTAGCCAAGAGACCCAGTACTTC. Its translation is CASSQTRGGTSQETQYF.

V gene TRBV4-1 combines with J gene TRBJ2-7; 7 bases agree with TRBD2. This CDR3 is 15 amino acids long. V dropped 3 bases and J dropped 2; count of bases not matched to a gene: 7. Per the germline V gene, CDR1 is MGHRA and CDR2 is YSYEKL. The CDR3 region has the DNA TGCGCCAGCAGCCATTCAACTAGCGACACCTACGAGCAGTACTTC. Translation: CASSHSTSDTYEQYF.

CDR3 region: CASSLGAKLGDTQYF. The CDR3 DNA sequence: TGTGCCAGCAGCTTAGGCGCTAAATTAGGAGATACGCAGTATTTT. The rearrangement uses TRBV11-1 and TRBJ2-3; no firm D call. The length of the CDR3 is 15 residues. CDR1 and CDR2 from the germline V gene are SGHAT and FQDESV (reference sequence). V was cut by 1 base and J by 5 bases, with 13 bases left in between.

This chain joins TRBV6-2 or TRBV6-3 and TRBJ1-1; weak D call: TRBD1 (5 bases). Germline CDR1 is MNHEY and CDR2 is SVGEGT. The CDR3 extends over 13 amino acids. Trimming removed 4 bases from V and 4 bases from J, with 10 bases in between. The CDR3 DNA sequence: TGTGCCAGCAGTTCCAATAGGGGCACTGAAGCTTTCTTT. Protein: CASSSNRGTEAFF.

The chain recombines TRBV3-1 (or the pseudogene TRBV3-2) with TRBJ2-1, with TRBD1 matching over 7 bases. The CDR3 contains 12 residues. CDR1 and CDR2 from the germline V gene are LGHDT and YNNKEL (reference sequence). The J segment lost 10 bases and the V segment lost 2 bases, leaving 2 bases of the junction unmatched. In DNA, the CDR3 is TGTGCCAGCAGCCAATCAGGGGGAGAGCAGTTCTTC. This encodes CASSQSGGEQFF.

The chain recombines TRBV27 with TRBJ2-1; TRBD2 matches 14 bases. Germline V gene sequence: CDR1 MNHEY, CDR2 SMNVEV (reference sequence). With 2 bases clipped from V and 15 bases from J, the junction kept 6 bases outside the gene matches. This CDR3 has 14 residues. CDR3 DNA: TGTGCCAGCAGTTTAGGGACTAGCGGGAGTTTTAGGTTCTTC. Amino acids: CASSLGTSGSFRFF.

The chain employs TRBV28 and TRBJ2-7, with D perhaps matching TRBD1 (5 bases). Germline CDR1 reads MDHEN; CDR2 reads SYDVKM. The CDR3 is 15 amino acids. Trimming removed 2 bases at V and 6 bases at J, with 17 bases between. This CDR3 is CASSLLGQGGSEQYF. CDR3 DNA: TGTGCCAGCAGTTTACTCGGTCAGGGTGGCTCCGAGCAGTACTTC.

The rearrangement joins TRBV11-1 to TRBJ1-1; D unclear. The germline gives CDR1 SGHAT, CDR2 FQDESV (reference sequence). V dropped 2 bases and J dropped 6 bases, with 13 bases sitting between them. This CDR3 has 14 residues. The CDR3 spells CASSLKSSLPEAFF. DNA of the CDR3: TGTGCCAGCAGCTTAAAGTCGTCCCTCCCTGAAGCTTTCTTT.

This chain joins TRBV7-9 and TRBJ1-6; 7 nucleotides match TRBD1. The CDR3 has 17 residues. Germline CDR1 is SEHNR and CDR2 is FQNEAQ (reference sequence). Trimming took 5 bases from V and 0 from J; bases not matched to a gene: 7. In DNA form, the CDR3 reads TGTGCCAGCAGCGCCCCACAGGGGAGCTCCTATAATTCACCCCTCCACTTT. Protein sequence: CASSAPQGSSYNSPLHF. Full variable domain (outside the CDR3, taken from reference TRBV7-9 and TRBJ1-6): DTGVSQNPRHKITKRGQNVTFRCDPISEHNRLYWYRQTLGQGPEFLTYFQNEAQLEKSRLLSDRFSAERPKGSFSTLEIQRTEQGDSAMYLCASSAPQGSSYNSPLHFGNGTRLTVT.

This chain connects TRBV7-2 to TRBJ1-2; 9 bases fit TRBD1. The V segment lost 5 bases and the J segment 3 bases; nucleotides outside the gene matches: 7. This CDR3 comprises 15 residues. CDR1 and CDR2 from the germline V gene are SGHTA and FQGNSA. CDR3 residues: CASSPRTGAHYGYTF. For the CDR3, the DNA is TGTGCCAGCAGCCCCCGGACAGGGGCCCACTATGGCTACACCTTC.

This chain's CDR3 is CASSSYLAGDPYEQYF. The CDR3, as DNA: TGTGCCAGCAGCTCCTATCTTGCGGGGGACCCCTACGAGCAGTACTTC. This chain joins TRBV13 and TRBJ2-7; TRBD2 aligns across 7 bases. The CDR3 is 16 amino acids. Trimming at V came to 4 bases and at J to 2 bases, leaving 11 bases not matched to a gene. Germline V gene lookup returns CDR1 PRHDT and CDR2 FYEKMQ (reference sequence).

CDR3 sequence: CASSLGQGGAYNEQFF. The CDR3 bases are TGCGCCAGCAGCCTTGGACAGGGGGGGGCCTACAATGAGCAGTTCTTC. The chain employs TRBV4-3 and TRBJ2-1; 10 nucleotides agree with TRBD1. The CDR3 extends over 16 amino acids. Germline CDR1 LGHNA, CDR2 YSLEER. V was clipped by 4 bases and J by 2 bases; unmatched bases: 5.

The V call is TRBV28, the J call TRBJ1-1; 9 positions match TRBD1. V lost 6 bases, J lost 5 bases, and 10 bases stayed unmatched. The germline V gene encodes CDR1 MDHEN and CDR2 SYDVKM. The CDR3 is 15 residues long. This CDR3 reads CASSYITGGRTEAFF. CDR3 DNA: TGTGCCAGCAGCTATATTACAGGGGGCCGGACTGAAGCTTTCTTT.

The V call is TRBV6-1, the J call TRBJ2-7; no firm D call. The ends were cut back, 2 bases at V and 3 bases at J, with 2 bases in the middle. The CDR3 runs 11 residues. CDR1 MNHNS and CDR2 SASEGT come from the germline V gene. The CDR3 bases are TGTGCCAGCAGTGAATACTACGAGCAGTACTTC. Its translation: CASSEYYEQYF.

This chain joins TRBV5-1 and TRBJ2-3; tentatively, D is TRBD1 or TRBD2 (5 bases each). There are 15 residues in the CDR3. V was pared by 2 bases and J by 2 bases, with 12 bases between. Germline V lookup: CDR1 SGHRS, CDR2 YFSETQ. The CDR3 sequence: CASSFGEGFTDTQYF. In nucleotides, the CDR3 is TGCGCCAGCAGCTTCGGTGAGGGGTTCACAGATACGCAGTATTTT.

The rearrangement uses TRBV5-4 and TRBJ1-2, with TRBD1 matching 8 bases. Germline V gives CDR1 SGHNT, CDR2 YYREEE (reference sequence). This CDR3 spans 13 amino acids. V lost 3 bases and J lost 4; bases outside the gene matches: 2. CDR3 region: CASSSTGVYGYTF. CDR3 nucleotides: TGTGCCAGCAGCTCGACAGGGGTCTATGGCTACACCTTC. The full variable domain, completed using reference TRBV5-4 and TRBJ1-2, is ETGVTQSPTHLIKTRGQQVTLRCSSQSGHNTVSWYQQALGQGPQFIFQYYREEENGRGNFPPRFSGLQFPNYSSELNVNALELDDSALYLCASSSTGVYGYTFGSGTRLTVV.

The chain links TRBV28 to TRBJ1-1, with D perhaps TRBD1 (5 bases). V was cut by 3 bases and J by 1 base, with 9 bases left in between. The CDR3 extends over 14 amino acids. Germline V gene data show CDR1 as MDHEN and CDR2 as SYDVKM. The CDR3 region has the DNA TGTGCCAGCAGTTTCGGAAGGGGGAACACTGAAGCTTTCTTT. Translated, it gives CASSFGRGNTEAFF.

This chain links TRBV11-1 with TRBJ2-4; either TRBD1 or TRBD2 may supply D (5 bases each). From germline, CDR1 is SGHAT and CDR2 FQDESV (reference sequence). V lost 0 bases to trimming and J lost 6 bases, with 9 bases between them. The CDR3 covers 14 residues. In DNA form, the CDR3 reads TGTGCCAGCAGCTTAGCCGGGACCCGAAACATTCAGTACTTC. Its protein is CASSLAGTRNIQYF.

A few counts support this clone. V usage is TRBV28 and J usage is TRBJ1-5, with 7 bases identical to TRBD1. The germline V gene encodes CDR1 MDHEN and CDR2 SYDVKM. The CDR3 is 14 amino acids. J lost 6 bases, V lost 4 bases, and 6 bases had no gene match. This CDR3 is CASSYGQAGQPQHF. CDR3 DNA: TGTGCCAGCAGTTATGGACAGGCGGGTCAGCCCCAGCATTTT. The complete variable domain, with remaining parts taken from reference TRBV28 and TRBJ1-5, reads DVKVTQSSRYLVKRTGEKVFLECVQDMDHENMFWYRQDPGLGLRLIYFSYDVKMKEKGDIPEGYSVSREKKERFSLILESASTNQTSMYLCASSYGQAGQPQHFGDGTRLSIL.

The V gene is TRBV10-1, the J gene TRBJ2-1, with TRBD2 identical over 8 bases. Germline trimming cut 0 bases from V and 8 bases from J; bases unmatched to any gene: 6. Germline assignment: CDR1 WNHNN and CDR2 SYGVQD (reference sequence). This CDR3 spans 15 amino acids. The CDR3 spells CASSESKAGVDEQFF. The CDR3 region has the DNA TGCGCCAGCAGTGAGTCGAAAGCGGGAGTCGATGAGCAGTTCTTC.

The gene calls are TRBV4-3 and TRBJ2-3, with 7 bases matching TRBD2. There are 14 residues in the CDR3. Germline V lookup: CDR1 LGHNA, CDR2 YSLEER. With 1 base clipped from V and 8 bases from J, the junction kept 6 bases outside the gene matches. The CDR3 loop reads CASSQAGRGGTQYF. CDR3 DNA sequence: TGCGCCAGCAGCCAAGCGGGGAGGGGCGGTACGCAGTATTTT.

The rearrangement links TRBV29-1 to TRBJ2-1; 8 bases align to TRBD2. This CDR3 contains 15 residues. The J segment lost 1 base and the V segment lost 5 bases, leaving 7 bases of the junction unmatched. Germline V gives CDR1 SQVTM, CDR2 ANQGSEA. CDR3 sequence (DNA): TGCAGCGTTCCAGCGGGAGCGAGTTCCTACAATGAGCAGTTCTTC. Translation: CSVPAGASSYNEQFF.